The clone carrying this TCR beta chain was observed once. Its antigen remains unknown. A multiplex PCR was run with 60 Vbeta primers and 13 Jbeta primers. The authors' processing: Roughly 11 million of the 60 million to 90 million unique TCR beta chains counted in a later analysis were shared. Profiled with immunoSEQ multiplex PCR; TCRdb holds only in-frame clones, not every one. D and trimming were read from the DNA, whereas the V and J calls and clone size are those reported in that table. The table lists over 150,000 clones, around 88% of them singletons, with under 0.95% in the top ten. The record originates from a study of cytomegalovirus exposure and HLA in healthy donors. Looking at the study overall: Assignment to the Caucasian-associated ancestry cluster applied to over 70% of the approximately 400 genotyped donors. Regarding the study as a whole: Some public TCRs appeared in many individuals, while most sequences were rare. A missense DCLRE1C variant was associated with V- and J-gene trimming of TCR beta chains in a later analysis, and an independent cohort replicated the association.

The V and J ends lost 8 bases and 9 bases respectively, with 17 bases between them. The germline gives CDR1 MDHEN, CDR2 SYDVKM. CDR3 length equals 12 residues. The V call is TRBV28, the J call TRBJ2-7; D may be TRBD1 (6 bases). Sequencing used PBMCs. The clonotype comes from a woman in her twenties or thirties in good health and CMV-seronegative. This chain's CDR3 is CASGRGQGGQYF. Written as DNA, the CDR3 is TGTGCCAGCGGCCGCGGACAAGGGGGGCAGTACTTC.